The 18 T cell receptor beta chains below all came from one sample that was sequenced in a study of human T cells and chemical hapten exposure. Time point specified: patch test 1, 2 weeks after DPC sensitization. The treatment is: therapeutic diphenylcyclopropenone sensitization with weekly scalp DPC. MiXCR, run by TCRdb on the RACE reads, gives a single entry per CDR3 protein. The sample yields about 120,000 distinct CDR3 sequences, approximately 15% seen once. This material consisted of whole blood, taken in connection with sensitization to the hapten diphenylcyclopropenone (DPC). Receptor source: a man between 18 and 35 years old with alopecia areata. Some clones in this sample may be carry-over from other donors' samples.

This rearrangement joins TRBV27 to TRBJ1-4; maybe TRBD1 (5 bases). V was pared by 1 base and J by 5 bases, with 11 bases between. The CDR3 is 15 residues long. The germline CDR1 and CDR2 sequences are MNHEY and SMNVEV (reference sequence). The CDR3 DNA sequence: TGTGCCAGCAGTTTATTGGGACGGCGGAATGAAAAACTGTTTTTT. The encoded protein is CASSLLGRRNEKLFF.

This clonotype has a handful of counts. This chain joins TRBV24-1 and TRBJ2-2; D gene unclear. The CDR3 covers 13 residues. Trimming shortened V by 3 bases and J by 7 bases, and 8 bases separated the two germline ends. Germline V gene sequence: CDR1 KGHDR, CDR2 SFDVKD. The CDR3 reads CATSDPWHGELFF. The CDR3 DNA is TGTGCCACCAGTGATCCCTGGCACGGGGAGCTGTTTTTT.

The V gene is TRBV10-3, the J gene TRBJ2-3; D uncertain. This CDR3 is 13 amino acids long. V was cut by 4 bases and J by 1 base, with 6 bases left in between. CDR1 is ENHRY, CDR2 SYGVKD, per germline. As DNA, the CDR3 is TGTGCCATCAGTGCGCGCCGCACAGATACGCAGTATTTT. This codes for CAISARRTDTQYF.

V is TRBV6-5 and J is TRBJ1-2; D possibly corresponds to TRBD1 (5 bases). Deletions cut 7 bases from V and 4 bases from J, with 19 bases between. The length of the CDR3 is 15 residues. Germline V gene data show CDR1 as MNHEY and CDR2 as SVGAGI. CDR3 in amino acids: CASKDPGSTAYGYTF. The CDR3 bases are TGTGCCAGCAAAGACCCAGGTTCGACAGCCTATGGCTACACCTTC.

This clonotype was observed at least ten times. The rearrangement uses TRBV11-2 and TRBJ1-3; D not resolved. The CDR3 totals 13 residues. V was clipped by 1 base and J by 3 bases, with 4 bases between them. The germline V gene has CDR1 SGHAT and CDR2 FQNNGV. The CDR3 bases are TGTGCCAGCAGCTTAGGCGGTGGAAACACCATATATTTT. This encodes CASSLGGGNTIYF.

Only a few counts were recorded for this clonotype. The J gene is TRBJ2-3, the V gene TRBV10-3, with a weak D call TRBD2 (6 bases). The germline V and J ends were trimmed by 11 bases and 2 bases, with 11 bases remaining between them. The germline V gene encodes CDR1 ENHRY and CDR2 SYGVKD. CDR3 size: 12 residues. In DNA form, the CDR3 reads TGTGCCGTCGGGGACTCCACAGATACGCAGTATTTT. Translated, it gives CAVGDSTDTQYF.

This clonotype was recorded a few times. This sequence joins TRBV7-6 and TRBJ2-5, with 8 bases identical to TRBD1. Germline V lookup: CDR1 SGHVS, CDR2 FNYEAQ. CDR3 length equals 20 residues. V shed 1 base, J shed 7 bases, and the junction held 23 bases outside the gene matches. The CDR3 DNA reads TGTGCCAGCAGCTTAGAATCTTTATCCGGGACAGGCCATCCTTGGGGGACCCAGTACTTC. This gives the protein CASSLESLSGTGHPWGTQYF.

The V gene is TRBV4-3, the J gene TRBJ2-4; 7 bases match TRBD1. Germline V lookup: CDR1 LGHNA, CDR2 YSLEER. The CDR3 is 20 amino acids. The V segment lost 0 bases and the J segment 0 bases; nucleotides outside the gene matches: 14. The CDR3 bases are TGCGCCAGCAGCCAAGACTTCCCCCGGGACAGTTATCTAGCCAAAAACATTCAGTACTTC. Translation gives CASSQDFPRDSYLAKNIQYF.

This clonotype came up a few times. V and J are TRBV7-2 and TRBJ1-4; TRBD1 aligns across 9 bases. The CDR3 is 15 residues long. From germline, CDR1 is SGHTA and CDR2 FQGNSA. Trimming cost V 5 bases and J 8 bases; bases outside gene matches: 9. The CDR3 coding sequence is TGTGCCAGCAGCCAACGAACAGGGGGCCGGGAAAAACTGTTTTTT. It translates to CASSQRTGGREKLFF.

In the case of this clonotype: A much larger clone lies a single base off, so this may be a read error. This chain links TRBV6-2 or TRBV6-3 with TRBJ2-7, with TRBD1 matching 8 bases. The CDR3 has 13 residues. After removal of 6 bases from V and 2 bases from J, the junction contained 3 bases not matched to a gene. CDR1 and CDR2 from the germline V gene are MNHEY and SVGEGT. In nucleotides, the CDR3 is TGTGCCAGCAGAGTACAGGGGGCCTACGAGCAGTACGTC. Protein product: CASRVQGAYEQYV.

This clonotype occurred a few times. The CDR3 DNA follows: TGTGCCAGCAGTCCGACAGTGGATACGCAGTATTTT. This encodes CASSPTVDTQYF. This rearrangement joins TRBV6-5 to TRBJ2-3; D might be TRBD1 (5 bases). The CDR3 runs to 12 residues. The ends were cut back, 5 bases at V and 6 bases at J, with 9 bases in the middle. Germline V gene data show CDR1 as MNHEY and CDR2 as SVGAGI.

This clonotype was seen repeatedly, ten times or more. The rearrangement uses TRBV7-8 and TRBJ1-4; tentatively, D is TRBD1 (5 bases). Germline V gives CDR1 SGHVS, CDR2 FQNEAQ. V was clipped by 1 base and J by 8 bases, with 20 bases between them. The CDR3 spans 17 residues. The chain's CDR3 is CASSLGWYSGKKEKLFF. CDR3 sequence (DNA): TGTGCCAGCAGCTTAGGATGGTATTCAGGGAAGAAAGAAAAACTGTTTTTT.

This clonotype has just a few counts. The V gene is TRBV7-3, the J gene TRBJ1-1; D may be TRBD1 (5 bases). Trimming removed 4 bases at V and 1 base at J, with 7 bases between. Germline-derived CDR1 and CDR2 are SGHTA and FQGTGA. The length of the CDR3 is 13 residues. CDR3 region: CASSYDRNTEAFF. In DNA form, the CDR3 reads TGTGCCAGCAGCTATGACAGGAACACTGAAGCTTTCTTT.

This clonotype occurred many times. CDR3 sequence: CASTPGTLNTGELFF. CDR3 in DNA: TGTGCCAGCACTCCCGGGACCCTGAATACCGGGGAGCTGTTTTTT. The V call is TRBV6-2 or TRBV6-3, the J call TRBJ2-2, with D possibly called TRBD1 or TRBD2 (5 bases each). CDR1 and CDR2 (germline): MNHEY, SVGEGT. The germline V and J ends were trimmed by 7 bases and 5 bases, with 17 bases remaining between them. The CDR3 extends over 15 amino acids.

This sequence joins TRBV5-3 and TRBJ2-7, with 11 positions matching TRBD1. TRBV5-3 is recorded as an ORF, its role being uncertain. CDR3 length: 17 residues. V trimming: 2 bases; J trimming: 2 bases; junction bases outside the gene matches: 9. CDR3: CARSFPLRDRGTYEQYV. DNA of the CDR3: TGTGCCAGAAGCTTTCCCCTTCGGGACAGGGGGACCTACGAGCAGTACGTC.

The chain links TRBV29-1 to TRBJ1-1; D ambiguous. V shed 7 bases and J shed 0 bases, with 12 bases lying between them. Germline lookup yields CDR1 SQVTM and CDR2 ANQGSEA. The CDR3 has 13 residues. The DNA for the CDR3 is TGCAGCGGAGGGCTCGAACTGAACACTGAAGCTTTCTTT. Amino acids: CSGGLELNTEAFF.

The chain links TRBV7-2 to TRBJ2-3; 13 bases are shared with TRBD2. Per germline, CDR1 SGHTA and CDR2 FQGNSA. V shed 5 bases and J 2 bases; nucleotides not matched to a gene: 4. The CDR3 sequence is 16 residues long. The CDR3 loop is CASSDGTSGATDTQYF. CDR3 nucleotides: TGTGCCAGCAGCGACGGGACTAGCGGGGCCACAGATACGCAGTATTTT.

As regards this clonotype: At one end, the junction sequence differs from germline, possibly due to a read error. The chain carries TRBV20-1 and TRBJ1-5; TRBD1 agrees at 10 bases. Germline CDR1 DFQATT, CDR2 SNEGSKA (reference sequence). CDR3 length equals 18 residues. The CDR3 here is CSARDPRTRDRGNQSQHF. In DNA form, the CDR3 reads TGCAGTGCTAGAGATCCTCGCACCCGGGACAGGGGCAATCAGTCCCAGCATTTT.